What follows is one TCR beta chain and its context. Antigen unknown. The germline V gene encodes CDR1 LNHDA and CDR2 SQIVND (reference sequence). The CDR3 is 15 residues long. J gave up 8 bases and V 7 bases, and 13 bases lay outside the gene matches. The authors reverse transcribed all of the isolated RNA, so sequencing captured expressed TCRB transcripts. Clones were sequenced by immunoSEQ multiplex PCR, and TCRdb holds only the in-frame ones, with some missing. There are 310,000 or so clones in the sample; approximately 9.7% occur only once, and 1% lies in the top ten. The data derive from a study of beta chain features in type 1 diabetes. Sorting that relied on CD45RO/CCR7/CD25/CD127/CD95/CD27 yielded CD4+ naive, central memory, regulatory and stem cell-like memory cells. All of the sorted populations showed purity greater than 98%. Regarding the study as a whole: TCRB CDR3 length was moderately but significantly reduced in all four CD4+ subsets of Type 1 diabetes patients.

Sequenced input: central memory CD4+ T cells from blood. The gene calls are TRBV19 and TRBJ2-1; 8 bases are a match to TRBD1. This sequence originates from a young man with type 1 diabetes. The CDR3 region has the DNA TGTGCCAGTACCCCTGACAGGGGAATTGGCGATGAGCAGTTCTTC. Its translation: CASTPDRGIGDEQFF.